This TCR beta chain came from a study of T cell changes during pregnancy in multiple sclerosis. The protocol was immunoSEQ multiplex PCR, while the TCRdb copy is restricted to in-frame clones and leaves out a portion. Of 35,000 to 50,000 clones in the sample, about 88% were seen once. The germline CDR1 and CDR2 sequences are SGHNT and YYREEE (reference sequence). V shed 1 base and J shed 7 bases, with 17 bases lying between them. The CDR3 covers 15 residues. This chain links TRBV5-4 with TRBJ1-1; D might be TRBD1 (5 bases). This TCR was recovered from a female donor with multiple sclerosis, enrolled in a pregnancy study. The sequencing used CD4+ T cells from peripheral blood mononuclear cells, collected after pregnancy. CDR3: CASSLRAGGSDEAFF. CDR3 DNA: TGTGCCAGCAGCTTGAGGGCGGGGGGGAGTGATGAAGCTTTCTTT.